The table lists the clone carrying this TCR beta chain with a few counts. Its antigen is unknown. The sample is drawn from a study of T cell repertoires in cytomegalovirus infection. Looking at the study overall: HLA-B-restricted CMV epitopes that are well studied, plus recently identified HLA-C-restricted ones, were used by the study. CMV infection together with matching HLA type was indicated by public TCR beta signatures. Findings of the study overall: Dominant in the ex vivo response were TCR beta clonotypes restricted by HLA-C and specific for CMV.

The CDR3 spans 17 residues. CDR1 and CDR2 from the germline V gene are SGHRS and YFSETQ. Losses at the gene ends were 6 bases for V and 5 bases for J; bases not matched to a gene: 14. TCRdb reanalysed the reads using MiXCR and keeps one entry per CDR3 protein. The table lists about half a million distinct CDR3 sequences, around a third of them singletons, with 15% to 20% in the top ten. The source material was cultured PBMCs, sampled from culture after CMV antigen stimulation. The chain joins TRBV5-1 to TRBJ2-3; TRBD2 agrees at 11 bases. The clonotype comes from a human donor in good health (CMV status not recorded). Some clones in this sample may be carry-over from other donors' samples. The CDR3 region is CASTAGRLAGRGDTQYF. CDR3 nucleotide sequence: TGCGCCAGCACAGCTGGGAGACTAGCGGGACGGGGAGATACGCAGTATTTT.